These T cell receptor beta chains were read from a single sample in a study of cytomegalovirus exposure and HLA in healthy donors. Assay used: immunoSEQ multiplex PCR; TCRdb lists only in-frame clones, some missing. The sample lists about 200,000 clones; less than 90% were seen once. The material sequenced was PBMCs. Receptors originate from a woman in her 30s in good health and CMV-seronegative. The CDR3 runs from the conserved cysteine through the conserved F or W. Each record gives: J gene, V gene, CDR3 length, clone size, D gene, CDR3 DNA, CDR3 protein. A D gene is named only where the DNA matches it firmly. The size of a clone is reported for some rows only, either as once, few or many, or as a class for expanded clones.

J gene: TRBJ2-5
V gene: TRBV5-1
CDR3 length: 15
clone size: -
D gene: TRBD2
CDR3 DNA: TGCGCCAGCAGCCGGGGCGCTAGCGGGATAGAGACCCAGTACTTC
CDR3 protein: CASSRGASGIETQYF

J gene: TRBJ1-2
V gene: TRBV6-6
CDR3 length: 13
clone size: -
D gene: -
CDR3 DNA: TGTGCCAGCACCACGGAGGGTAGCTATGGCTACACCTTC
CDR3 protein: CASTTEGSYGYTF

J gene: TRBJ2-7
V gene: TRBV5-6
CDR3 length: 15
clone size: -
D gene: TRBD2
CDR3 DNA: TGTGCCAGCAGCCAGTTAGCGGGGGGCACCTACGAGCAGTACTTC
CDR3 protein: CASSQLAGGTYEQYF

J gene: TRBJ2-7
V gene: TRBV4-1
CDR3 length: 17
clone size: -
D gene: TRBD2
CDR3 DNA: TGCGCCAGCAGCCACCTGACTAGCGGGGGATTAACCTACGAGCAGTACTTC
CDR3 protein: CASSHLTSGGLTYEQYF

J gene: TRBJ2-7
V gene: TRBV27
CDR3 length: 14
clone size: -
D gene: -
CDR3 DNA: TGTGCCAGCAGTGCACGGACAGCCTCCTACGAGCAGTACTTC
CDR3 protein: CASSARTASYEQYF

J gene: TRBJ1-6
V gene: TRBV4-1
CDR3 length: 18
clone size: once
D gene: TRBD1
CDR3 DNA: TGCGCCAGCAGCCCGGGTCCCCCCGGGACAGGGGGCGTTTCACCCCTCCACTTT
CDR3 protein: CASSPGPPGTGGVSPLHF

J gene: TRBJ1-1
V gene: TRBV6-5
CDR3 length: 15
clone size: once
D gene: -
CDR3 DNA: TGTGCCAGCAAAATGCAGGGGTATTTGGACACTGAAGCTTTCTTT
CDR3 protein: CASKMQGYLDTEAFF

J gene: TRBJ1-2
V gene: TRBV28
CDR3 length: 15
clone size: -
D gene: TRBD1
CDR3 DNA: TGTGCCAGCAGTCCCCGGGACAGGCTACTCTATGGCTACACCTTC
CDR3 protein: CASSPRDRLLYGYTF

J gene: TRBJ2-2
V gene: TRBV5-1
CDR3 length: 15
clone size: -
D gene: -
CDR3 DNA: TGCGCCAGCAGCTTGGGGCCCTTCGGGTCCGGGGAGCTGTTTTTT
CDR3 protein: CASSLGPFGSGELFF

J gene: TRBJ2-1
V gene: TRBV7-9
CDR3 length: 13
clone size: -
D gene: -
CDR3 DNA: TGTGCCAGCAGCCCCCAGGTGGCGTATGAGCAGTTCTTC
CDR3 protein: CASSPQVAYEQFF

J gene: TRBJ2-1
V gene: TRBV30
CDR3 length: 12
clone size: -
D gene: -
CDR3 DNA: TGTGCCTGGAGTGTTACCGGGAATGAGCAGTTCTTC
CDR3 protein: CAWSVTGNEQFF

J gene: TRBJ1-3
V gene: TRBV10-3
CDR3 length: 15
clone size: -
D gene: -
CDR3 DNA: TGTGCCATCAGGGCGTTTGAGGCCTCTGGAAACACCATATATTTT
CDR3 protein: CAIRAFEASGNTIYF

J gene: TRBJ2-1
V gene: TRBV7-9
CDR3 length: 13
clone size: -
D gene: TRBD2
CDR3 DNA: TGTGCCCTGGGTCTAGCGGGAGTCTATGAGCAGTTCTTC
CDR3 protein: CALGLAGVYEQFF

J gene: TRBJ2-5
V gene: TRBV6-6
CDR3 length: 15
clone size: -
D gene: TRBD2
CDR3 DNA: TGTGCCAGCAGTTACTCGGGACTAGCGGAAGAGACCCAGTACTTC
CDR3 protein: CASSYSGLAEETQYF

J gene: TRBJ2-5
V gene: TRBV27
CDR3 length: 21
clone size: -
D gene: -
CDR3 DNA: TGTGCCAGCAGTACTTATCCTATATGGGCCGAGGGCTGGAGATCTCAAGAGACCCAGTACTTC
CDR3 protein: CASSTYPIWAEGWRSQETQYF